This T cell receptor beta chain was found in a study of blood T cell repertoires in COVID-19. V dropped 7 bases and J dropped 3 bases, with 15 bases sitting between them. Germline CDR1 and CDR2: SQVTM and ANQGSEA. The CDR3 is made up of 13 amino acids. The protocol was immunoSEQ multiplex PCR, while the TCRdb copy is restricted to in-frame clones and leaves out a portion. This sample has over 200,000 clones, with approximately 88% found just once. V and J are TRBV29-1 and TRBJ1-1; D is unclear. This receptor was obtained from a young woman who had been exposed to COVID-19. The specimen sequenced was PBMCs or T cells enriched from blood (not recorded which). Here the CDR3 reads CSATVRWDTEAFF. The CDR3 nucleotides read TGCAGCGCTACGGTGCGGTGGGACACTGAAGCTTTCTTT. The variable domain in full, completed from reference TRBV29-1 and TRBJ1-1, reads SAVISQKPSRDICQRGTSLTIQCQVDSQVTMMFWYRQQPGQSLTLIATANQGSEATYESGFVIDKFPISRPNLTFSTLTVSNMSPEDSSIYLCSATVRWDTEAFFGQGTRLTVV.